Below, 6 T cell receptor beta chains from the same sample are listed, as sequenced in a study of T-cell reconstitution after alpha-beta-depleted transplantation in children. Unique molecular identifiers were incorporated into the prepared TCRbeta library. TCRdb itself ran the PCR reads through MiXCR, one entry per CDR3 protein. The sample holds roughly 220,000 distinct CDR3 sequences; approximately 8% are singletons and the top ten take about 40%. This sample comprised PBMCs, mostly from graft donor cells, obtained 360 days after TCRalphabeta/CD19-depleted stem cell transplant. These receptor sequences come from a male patient aged 2 to 10 who had a stem cell transplant for acute myeloid leukemia, so the T cells may come from the graft donor.

This clonotype was seen more than once but under ten times. The chain recombines TRBV11-1 with TRBJ2-1; 12 bases map to TRBD1. Germline V gene lookup returns CDR1 SGHAT and CDR2 FQDESV (reference sequence). The CDR3 length is 20 residues. With V trimmed by 5 bases and J by 0 bases, 14 bases remained unmatched. The CDR3 sequence: CASSHSPGQGARGSYNEQFF. The CDR3 DNA follows: TGTGCCAGCAGCCACAGCCCGGGACAGGGGGCGAGGGGCTCCTACAATGAGCAGTTCTTC.

This clonotype has more than one count but fewer than ten. This sequence joins TRBV6-1 and TRBJ1-1; TRBD1 might be the D (6 bases). Germline loops: CDR1 MNHNS, CDR2 SASEGT. V lost 4 bases and J 5 bases, leaving 17 bases between the germline ends. The CDR3 length is 15 residues. CDR3 DNA: TGTGCCAGCAGTGGGGTTGGGGGGGCGCGAACTGAAGCTTTCTTT. Translation: CASSGVGGARTEAFF.

This clonotype came up a few times. Written as DNA, the CDR3 is TGTGCCAGCAGTTACGGGGGGAACGTCTATGGCTACACCTTC. This sequence encodes CASSYGGNVYGYTF. The rearrangement links TRBV6-2 or TRBV6-3 to TRBJ1-2, with D tentatively TRBD1 (5 bases). Trimming removed 2 bases from V and 4 bases from J, with 11 bases in between. CDR1 and CDR2 from the germline V gene are MNHEY and SVGEGT. The CDR3 is 14 residues long.

This clonotype was seen only once. This could be a read error, since a much larger clone is one nucleotide away. This rearrangement joins TRBV5-6 to TRBJ2-1; possibly TRBD1 or TRBD2 for D (5 bases each). The CDR3 sequence is 14 residues long. CDR1 is SGHDT, CDR2 YYEEEE, per germline. The CDR3 region is CASSLTGRYNERFF. The CDR3, as DNA: TGTGCCAGCAGCTTAACGGGACGCTACAATGAGCGGTTCTTC.

V is TRBV12-3 or TRBV12-4 and J is TRBJ2-3, with TRBD2 as a possible D gene (6 bases). CDR3 size: 14 residues. The V end lost 7 bases, the J end lost 4 bases, and 15 bases lay between the germline ends. The CDR3 bases are TGTGCCAGCACCTTCCGACTAGTAGCAGATACGCAGTATTTT. Amino acid sequence: CASTFRLVADTQYF.

In its sample, this clonotype was seen many times. This chain links TRBV10-2 with TRBJ2-3; 11 bases match TRBD2. Unmatched junction bases numbered 6, after V lost 8 bases and J lost 2 bases. Germline V gene sequence: CDR1 WSHSY, CDR2 SAAADI. This CDR3 region has 15 residues. DNA for the CDR3: TGCGCCAGCGCCAGACTAGCGGGAAACACAGATACGCAGTATTTT. This gives the protein CASARLAGNTDTQYF.